What follows are 27 T cell receptor beta chains derived from one specimen sequenced in a study of T-cell reconstitution after alpha-beta-depleted transplantation in children. It was with unique molecular identifiers that the TCRbeta library was prepared. Each CDR3 protein gets one entry after TCRdb re-called the PCR reads with MiXCR. The sample shows around 370,000 distinct CDR3 sequences, under 20% of them seen only once. Here the sequenced sample was PBMCs, mostly from graft donor cells, taken 360 days after TCRalphabeta/CD19-depleted stem cell transplant. The source of these receptors is a male patient aged 2-15 years who had a stem cell transplant for acute lymphoblastic leukemia, so the T cells may come from the graft donor.

This clonotype came up a few times. CDR3 protein: CAISASEVGYTF. CDR3 coding DNA: TGTGCCATCAGTGCCTCCGAGGTCGGCTACACCTTC. The J gene is TRBJ1-2, the V gene TRBV10-3; D is unresolved. The CDR3 totals 12 residues. V was shortened by 4 bases and J by 8 bases, with 11 bases between the two germline ends. CDR1 and CDR2 (germline): ENHRY, SYGVKD.

This clonotype was seen only a few times. V and J are TRBV29-1 and TRBJ1-2; D is unresolved. Germline CDR1 is SQVTM and CDR2 is ANQGSEA. V was clipped by 6 bases and J by 5 bases, with 13 bases between them. The CDR3 is 12 amino acids. The CDR3 loop is CSVLGLSYGYTF. CDR3 nucleotides: TGCAGCGTCCTAGGCCTATCTTATGGCTACACCTTC.

This sequence joins TRBV20-1 and TRBJ2-1, with D perhaps being TRBD1 or TRBD2 (5 bases each). CDR1 and CDR2 (germline): DFQATT, SNEGSKA (reference sequence). V lost 3 bases to trimming and J lost 2 bases, with 14 bases between them. The CDR3 runs to 15 residues. The CDR3 region has the DNA TGCAGTGCTAGTGCGGGCAGGGACCCCTACAATGAGCAGTTCTTC. Translation: CSASAGRDPYNEQFF.

The genes are TRBV5-1 and TRBJ2-1; 11 nucleotides agree with TRBD2. The V gene's germline CDR1 is SGHRS and CDR2 YFSETQ. The CDR3 contains 15 residues. After removal of 3 bases from V and 5 bases from J, the junction contained 4 bases not matched to a gene. This CDR3 reads CASSWGLAVNNEQFF. In nucleotides, the CDR3 is TGCGCCAGCAGCTGGGGACTAGCGGTGAACAATGAGCAGTTCTTC.

The chain carries TRBV20-1 and TRBJ2-3; D gene uncertain. CDR1 and CDR2 from the germline V gene are DFQATT and SNEGSKA (reference sequence). V was cut by 3 bases and J by 4 bases, with 5 bases left in between. The CDR3 has 11 amino acids. CDR3 in DNA: TGCAGTGCTAGTAAGGCAGATACGCAGTATTTT. Protein sequence: CSASKADTQYF.

CDR3 DNA sequence: TGCAGTGCTATGAATTGGCGGGAGGTCCAAGAGACCCAGTACTTC. Protein sequence: CSAMNWREVQETQYF. The chain combines TRBV20-1 with TRBJ2-5; 8 nucleotides align to TRBD2. Germline CDR1 reads DFQATT; CDR2 reads SNEGSKA (reference sequence). The CDR3 consists of 15 residues. After removal of 4 bases from V and 1 base from J, the junction contained 8 bases not matched to a gene.

This clonotype was observed a few times. The V call is TRBV27, the J call TRBJ2-3; 7 bases match TRBD2. The germline gives CDR1 MNHEY, CDR2 SMNVEV (reference sequence). CDR3 length equals 16 residues. Losses at the gene ends were 5 bases for V and 2 bases for J; bases not matched to a gene: 10. The CDR3 here is CASSPSLAGLTDTQYF. CDR3 DNA sequence: TGTGCCAGCAGTCCTAGTTTAGCGGGCCTCACAGATACGCAGTATTTT.

This clonotype was observed a handful of times. V gene TRBV10-3 combines with J gene TRBJ2-1; maybe TRBD1 (5 bases). The length of the CDR3 is 17 residues. V was pared by 2 bases and J by 1 base, with 15 bases between. The germline V gene encodes CDR1 ENHRY and CDR2 SYGVKD. The CDR3 DNA reads as TGTGCCATCAGTGAGAGTGTAGGGGCAACATCCTACAATGAGCAGTTCTTC. Translation: CAISESVGATSYNEQFF.

This rearrangement joins TRBV4-3 to TRBJ2-5; 7 bases map to TRBD2. CDR3 length: 14 amino acids. Germline V gives CDR1 LGHNA, CDR2 YSLEER. V lost 0 bases to trimming and J lost 4 bases; unmatched junction nucleotides: 2. The DNA of the CDR3 is TGCGCCAGCAGCCAAGATTTAGCGGGAGAGACCCAGTACTTC. Its translation is CASSQDLAGETQYF.

J is TRBJ1-2 and V is TRBV2; the D gene is possibly TRBD1 (5 bases). Deletions cut 4 bases from V and 2 bases from J, with 8 bases between. Germline CDR1 is SNHLY and CDR2 is FYNNEI. The CDR3 is made up of 13 amino acids. The CDR3 sequence is CASSGQLNYGYTF. CDR3 in DNA: TGTGCCAGCAGTGGACAGCTCAACTATGGCTACACCTTC.

This clonotype came up a few times. V is TRBV6-1 and J is TRBJ1-1; tentative D call: TRBD1 (6 bases). Germline V CDR1 and CDR2: MNHNS, SASEGT. V shed 10 bases and J shed 4 bases, with 22 bases lying between them. The CDR3 is 15 amino acids. For the CDR3, the DNA is TGTGCCATCTCGGACGTAGGCAGGGGTGTCACTGAAGCTTTCTTT. Residues: CAISDVGRGVTEAFF.

This clonotype was detected once. The V call is TRBV2, the J call TRBJ2-3; D uncertain. V lost 7 bases, J lost 1 base, and 12 bases lay in between. Germline lookup yields CDR1 SNHLY and CDR2 FYNNEI. The CDR3 totals 14 residues. The CDR3 DNA reads TGTGCCAGCATGGAGCGTTTGGGCACAGATACGCAGTATTTT. Translated, it gives CASMERLGTDTQYF.

The chain joins TRBV20-1 to TRBJ2-5, with 9 nucleotides matching TRBD1. V was clipped by 6 bases and J by 2 bases; unmatched bases: 28. The CDR3 length is 21 residues. The V gene's germline CDR1 is DFQATT and CDR2 SNEGSKA (reference sequence). The CDR3 sequence: CSASGTGTGFNWGAVQETQYF. CDR3 DNA sequence: TGCAGTGCCTCCGGGACCGGGACAGGGTTCAATTGGGGGGCGGTACAAGAGACCCAGTACTTC.

This chain joins TRBV3-1 and TRBJ2-2; possibly TRBD1 for D (5 bases). V lost 4 bases to trimming and J lost 5 bases, with 17 bases between them. Per germline, CDR1 LGHDT and CDR2 YNNKEL (reference sequence). The CDR3 loop spans 16 amino acids. Here the CDR3 reads CASSPDMPAGTGELFF. CDR3 sequence (DNA): TGTGCCAGCAGCCCGGACATGCCAGCCGGGACCGGGGAGCTGTTTTTT.

This clonotype occurred once. This chain connects TRBV7-8 to TRBJ2-7; TRBD2 agrees at 7 bases. The trim removed 4 bases at V and 4 bases at J, leaving 4 bases unmatched. Looked up from germline, CDR1 is SGHVS and CDR2 is FQNEAQ. The CDR3 sequence is 13 residues long. In DNA, the CDR3 is TGTGCCAGCAGCTGGGACGGGGGGTACGAGCAGTACTTC. It codes for CASSWDGGYEQYF.

The rearrangement links TRBV28 to TRBJ2-1; D may match TRBD1 or TRBD2 (5 bases each). This CDR3 has 14 amino acids. Germline V CDR1 and CDR2: MDHEN, SYDVKM. Trimming removed 2 bases at V and 8 bases at J, with 13 bases between. Here the CDR3 reads CASSLNWGWDEQFF. CDR3 nucleotide sequence: TGTGCCAGCAGTTTAAACTGGGGGTGGGATGAGCAGTTCTTC.

The rearrangement uses TRBV5-1 and TRBJ1-2; a possible D gene is TRBD1 (6 bases). CDR1 and CDR2 (germline): SGHRS, YFSETQ. The CDR3 extends over 15 amino acids. Trimming pared 0 bases from V and 8 bases from J, leaving 17 bases between. CDR3 DNA: TGCGCCAGCAGCTTGGACAGGGAGGGATACCGGGGCTACACCTTC. The encoded protein is CASSLDREGYRGYTF.

The chain recombines TRBV20-1 with TRBJ2-5; D uncertain. This CDR3 comprises 15 residues. V lost 0 bases and J lost 1, with 12 bases in between. Germline V CDR1 and CDR2: DFQATT, SNEGSKA (reference sequence). The CDR3 loop reads CSARDFGLVQETQYF. The CDR3 DNA sequence: TGCAGTGCTAGAGATTTTGGGCTTGTCCAAGAGACCCAGTACTTC.

V gene TRBV20-1 combines with J gene TRBJ2-1; 11 bases agree with TRBD2. V trimming: 2 bases; J trimming: 8 bases; junction bases outside the gene matches: 8. This CDR3 contains 15 residues. Per germline, CDR1 DFQATT and CDR2 SNEGSKA (reference sequence). The DNA of the CDR3 is TGCAGTGCTAGAAAACTAGCGGGAGTAAGGGATGAGCAGTTCTTC. This translates into CSARKLAGVRDEQFF.

The chain combines TRBV10-1 with TRBJ2-7; D call uncertain. Germline-derived CDR1 and CDR2 are WNHNN and SYGVQD (reference sequence). The CDR3 is 13 amino acids. Trimming removed 2 bases at V and 1 base at J, with 6 bases between. The CDR3 DNA follows: TGCGCCAGCAGTGAGACTGCTTCCTACGAGCAGTACTTC. This gives the protein CASSETASYEQYF.

The CDR3 sequence: CASSYRGADTQYF. As DNA, the CDR3 is TGTGCCAGCAGTTACAGGGGTGCAGATACGCAGTATTTT. The V call is TRBV27, the J call TRBJ2-3; the match to TRBD1 covers 7 bases. The V segment lost 4 bases and the J segment 4 bases; nucleotides outside the gene matches: 2. CDR1 is MNHEY and CDR2 is SMNVEV in the germline V gene (reference sequence). The CDR3 length is 13 residues.

The chain has TRBV7-2 and TRBJ2-5; D is perhaps TRBD1 (6 bases). The CDR3 has 15 amino acids. Trimming shortened V by 0 bases and J by 2 bases, and 10 bases separated the two germline ends. Germline-derived CDR1 and CDR2 are SGHTA and FQGNSA. The CDR3 loop reads CASSLAGDRQETQYF. CDR3 sequence (DNA): TGTGCCAGCAGCTTAGCGGGCGACAGGCAAGAGACCCAGTACTTC.

The chain recombines TRBV12-3 or TRBV12-4 with TRBJ2-7; 8 nucleotides align to TRBD1. V lost 4 bases, J lost 0 bases, and 8 bases stayed unmatched. This CDR3 is 16 amino acids long. The CDR3 protein is CASSSFSTGVSYEQYF. Written as DNA, the CDR3 is TGTGCCAGCAGTTCCTTCTCGACAGGGGTCTCCTACGAGCAGTACTTC.

In this sample, this clonotype turned up a few times. The chain uses TRBV4-3 and TRBJ2-5; D possibly uses TRBD1 or TRBD2 (5 bases each). Germline CDR1 reads LGHNA; CDR2 reads YSLEER. CDR3 length: 16 residues. Trimming pared 0 bases from V and 5 bases from J, leaving 16 bases between. CDR3 DNA sequence: TGCGCCAGCAGCCAAGATCCGGGGCTAGCCGGGGAGACCCAGTACTTC. It yields the protein CASSQDPGLAGETQYF.

This clonotype was detected only a few times. The chain joins TRBV7-6 to TRBJ2-3; D ambiguous. V was clipped by 4 bases and J by 2 bases, with 10 bases between them. This CDR3 comprises 14 residues. The germline CDR1 and CDR2 sequences are SGHVS and FNYEAQ. In DNA, the CDR3 is TGTGCCAGCAGCTCCCTGTCGACCACAGATACGCAGTATTTT. Translating gives CASSSLSTTDTQYF.

This clonotype has a count of ten or more. The gene calls are TRBV12-3 or TRBV12-4 and TRBJ2-5; 10 bases match TRBD1. Trimming at V came to 5 bases and at J to 4 bases, leaving 1 base not matched to a gene. There are 13 residues in the CDR3. CDR3 sequence: CASSRTGGETQYF. DNA for the CDR3: TGTGCCAGCAGTCGGACAGGGGGAGAGACCCAGTACTTC.

This chain connects TRBV24-1 to TRBJ1-2; the D gene is possibly TRBD1 (5 bases). There are 13 residues in the CDR3. Germline lookup yields CDR1 KGHDR and CDR2 SFDVKD. V dropped 3 bases and J dropped 7 bases, with 11 bases sitting between them. CDR3 region: CATSDLQGGGYTF. The CDR3 DNA is TGTGCCACCAGTGATCTTCAGGGAGGTGGCTACACCTTC.